Each of the 9 T cell receptor beta chains below was sequenced from the same sample in a study of synovial regulatory T cells in juvenile arthritis. The table came from immunoSEQ multiplex PCR; TCRdb's copy has only in-frame clones and leaves some out. Here the sample table reports thousands of clones. Sequencing was carried out using Treg cells from blood. Subset given: remaining (HLA-DR-negative) circulating blood Treg cells. The receptor source for this set is a donor under 30 with juvenile idiopathic arthritis.

This sequence joins TRBV5-1 and TRBJ1-5; TCRdb outputs TRBD1, but without DNA this stays unchecked. CDR1 and CDR2 (germline): SGHRS, YFSETQ. The CDR3 has 13 amino acids. No DNA accompanies this entry. The CDR3 loop reads CASRQGKGQPQHF.

By frequency, this clone registers medium-sized. The chain combines TRBV28 with TRBJ2-7; TCRdb names TRBD1, which stays unverified in the absence of DNA. The CDR3 runs to 15 residues. The DNA is unrecorded. Looked up from germline, CDR1 is MDHEN and CDR2 is SYDVKM. CDR3 amino acids: CASSTTGKANYEQYF.

Here the CDR3 reads CASSSDSVSEQYF. V usage is TRBV11-2 and J usage is TRBJ2-7; no DNA is available, so the TRBD2 call from TCRdb remains unchecked. The CDR3 consists of 13 residues. No DNA is listed. Germline V gene lookup returns CDR1 SGHAT and CDR2 FQNNGV.

The CDR3 sequence is CASSQWVGAEAFF. The V gene is TRBV14, the J gene TRBJ1-1. This CDR3 is 13 amino acids long. No DNA was logged. From germline, CDR1 is SGHDN and CDR2 FVKESK.

V usage is TRBV5-1 and J usage is TRBJ1-2; checking the TCRdb D call of TRBD1 is not possible without DNA. This CDR3 contains 14 residues. Only the protein is available. Looked up from germline, CDR1 is SGHRS and CDR2 is YFSETQ. The CDR3 spells CASSLYYRDTGYTF.

CDR3: CASSLSGGFSGYTF. The gene calls are TRBV5-1 and TRBJ1-2; TCRdb indicates TRBD1, and absent DNA this call remains unverified. Germline V gives CDR1 SGHRS, CDR2 YFSETQ. This CDR3 region has 14 residues. No DNA sequence is on record.

The chain has TRBV4-1 and TRBJ1-2; no DNA is available, so the TRBD1 call from TCRdb remains unchecked. There are 14 residues in the CDR3. The entry carries no DNA sequence. CDR1 and CDR2 (germline): MGHRA, YSYEKL. This CDR3 reads CASSPGTGFYGYTF.

V usage is TRBV7-6 and J usage is TRBJ2-1. CDR1 is SGHVS, CDR2 FNYEAQ, per germline. The CDR3 extends over 16 amino acids. No DNA accompanies this entry. The CDR3 protein is CASSLEVLGRFNEQFF.

The chain joins TRBV11-2 to TRBJ1-2; TCRdb designates TRBD1, a call that cannot be tested without DNA. Germline lookup yields CDR1 SGHAT and CDR2 FQNNGV. The CDR3 runs 14 residues. DNA is not recorded here. The CDR3 spells CASSRTGSNYGYTF. Supplemented by reference TRBV11-2 and TRBJ1-2, the full variable domain reads EAGVAQSPRYKIIEKRQSVAFWCNPISGHATLYWYQQILGQGPKLLIQFQNNGVVDDSQLPKDRFSAERLKGVDSTLKIQPAKLEDSAVYLCASSRTGSNYGYTFGSGTRLTVV.